This is a list of T cell receptor beta chains from one sample in a study of T cells in tuberculosis. Profiled with immunoSEQ multiplex PCR; TCRdb holds only in-frame clones, not every one. The sample contains tens of thousands of clones, around 93% of which appear only once. Material: PBMCs. The receptors were sampled from a donor aged 10-30 years with latent tuberculosis or without tuberculosis infection. Some clones in this sample may be carry-over from other donors' samples. CDR3s include the opening cysteine and the closing phenylalanine or tryptophan. The order of the fields is J gene, V gene, clone size, CDR3 protein. Clone size is not always given. Where it is, it says once, few, many or a class for expanded clones.

j_gene: TRBJ1-3
v_gene: TRBV5-1
abundance: medium-sized
CDR3aa: CASSSGVGNTIYF

j_gene: TRBJ1-1
v_gene: TRBV7-2
abundance: NA
CDR3aa: CASSNYRGPFTEAFF

j_gene: TRBJ2-3
v_gene: TRBV5-6
abundance: NA
CDR3aa: CASSQTDTQYF

j_gene: TRBJ2-3
v_gene: TRBV7-6
abundance: NA
CDR3aa: CASREFGGGQTDTQYF

j_gene: TRBJ2-2
v_gene: TRBV7-2
abundance: NA
CDR3aa: CASSLAASVVTGELFF

j_gene: TRBJ1-3
v_gene: TRBV4-1
abundance: NA
CDR3aa: CASSQDAVLGAGNTIYF

j_gene: TRBJ2-2
v_gene: TRBV7-2
abundance: NA
CDR3aa: CASRNRAPGELFF

j_gene: TRBJ2-3
v_gene: TRBV11-2
abundance: NA
CDR3aa: CASSLTGGTDTQYF

j_gene: TRBJ1-2
v_gene: TRBV7-9
abundance: NA
CDR3aa: CASSANRGDGYTF

j_gene: TRBJ2-7
v_gene: TRBV14
abundance: once
CDR3aa: CASSQEGGSYEQYF

j_gene: TRBJ1-4
v_gene: TRBV9
abundance: NA
CDR3aa: CASTPGGRDEKLFF

j_gene: TRBJ1-1
v_gene: TRBV15
abundance: NA
CDR3aa: CATSRSGTGNTEAFF

j_gene: TRBJ2-3
v_gene: TRBV4-3
abundance: NA
CDR3aa: CASSQTSGGAPDTQYF

j_gene: TRBJ1-3
v_gene: TRBV7-8
abundance: NA
CDR3aa: CASSWTVTFSGNTIYF

j_gene: TRBJ1-2
v_gene: TRBV7-2
abundance: NA
CDR3aa: CASSLAFRTGNYGYTF

j_gene: TRBJ2-2
v_gene: TRBV19
abundance: NA
CDR3aa: CASSMARTGVGELFF

j_gene: TRBJ2-1
v_gene: TRBV10-3
abundance: NA
CDR3aa: CAISESKSGRDLYNEQFF

j_gene: TRBJ1-6
v_gene: TRBV27
abundance: NA
CDR3aa: CASSRHPSQGAESPLHF

j_gene: TRBJ2-3
v_gene: TRBV2
abundance: NA
CDR3aa: CASSEERDSTDTQYF

j_gene: TRBJ2-1
v_gene: TRBV2
abundance: NA
CDR3aa: CASIGGYYNEQFF

j_gene: TRBJ2-1
v_gene: TRBV7-9
abundance: NA
CDR3aa: CASSSPDRGSGEQFF

j_gene: TRBJ1-2
v_gene: TRBV4-1
abundance: NA
CDR3aa: CASSLLGRSTYAYTF

j_gene: TRBJ1-2
v_gene: TRBV30
abundance: NA
CDR3aa: CAWSFSGTGSYGYTF

j_gene: TRBJ1-2
v_gene: TRBV27
abundance: NA
CDR3aa: CASSKNRDPSYGYTF

j_gene: TRBJ1-4
v_gene: TRBV5-6
abundance: NA
CDR3aa: CASSSTGKTNEKLFF

j_gene: TRBJ1-2
v_gene: TRBV4-3
abundance: NA
CDR3aa: CASSPSMRSGTYGYTF

j_gene: TRBJ2-3
v_gene: TRBV5-6
abundance: NA
CDR3aa: CASSPDAVGVVGDTQYF

j_gene: TRBJ1-1
v_gene: TRBV11-2
abundance: NA
CDR3aa: CASSRPDRALFEAFF

j_gene: TRBJ2-7
v_gene: TRBV11-3
abundance: once
CDR3aa: CASSLTGSLTYEQYF

j_gene: TRBJ1-2
v_gene: TRBV6-1
abundance: NA
CDR3aa: CASSGGYEAYGYTF

j_gene: TRBJ1-5
v_gene: TRBV6-6
abundance: NA
CDR3aa: CASSLTGTNQPQHF

j_gene: TRBJ2-5
v_gene: TRBV20-1
abundance: NA
CDR3aa: CSAPQETQYF

j_gene: TRBJ2-3
v_gene: TRBV6-1
abundance: NA
CDR3aa: CASSERLRSTDTQYF

j_gene: TRBJ1-2
v_gene: TRBV29-1
abundance: NA
CDR3aa: CSVDSNGYTF

j_gene: TRBJ1-4
v_gene: TRBV6-6
abundance: NA
CDR3aa: CASSWTVANEKLFF

j_gene: TRBJ2-3
v_gene: TRBV10-3
abundance: NA
CDR3aa: CAISDGDREGTDTQYF

j_gene: TRBJ1-1
v_gene: TRBV9
abundance: NA
CDR3aa: CASSVGQGRDGVTEAFF

j_gene: TRBJ1-2
v_gene: TRBV7-9
abundance: NA
CDR3aa: CASNLIANYGYTF

j_gene: TRBJ2-1
v_gene: TRBV13
abundance: NA
CDR3aa: CASSLEGTGLPKGLVNEQFF

j_gene: TRBJ1-2
v_gene: TRBV5-6
abundance: few
CDR3aa: CASSLLSGAGYGYTF

j_gene: TRBJ2-7
v_gene: TRBV5-6
abundance: NA
CDR3aa: CASSLTGREQYF

j_gene: TRBJ2-1
v_gene: TRBV19
abundance: NA
CDR3aa: CASSRPSSYNEQFF

j_gene: TRBJ1-1
v_gene: TRBV5-6
abundance: NA
CDR3aa: CASSFRELKNTEAFF

j_gene: TRBJ1-1
v_gene: TRBV27
abundance: NA
CDR3aa: CASSPQGQNTEAFF

j_gene: TRBJ1-1
v_gene: TRBV12-5
abundance: NA
CDR3aa: CASGDGTGTEAFF

j_gene: TRBJ1-1
v_gene: TRBV5-6
abundance: NA
CDR3aa: CASSHSSRGPNTEAFF

j_gene: TRBJ1-2
v_gene: TRBV4-1
abundance: NA
CDR3aa: CASSQIFSGLPPF

j_gene: TRBJ2-3
v_gene: TRBV28
abundance: NA
CDR3aa: CASSDTSGQSLTDTQYF

j_gene: TRBJ2-1
v_gene: TRBV11-3
abundance: NA
CDR3aa: CASSLKTGVQFF

j_gene: TRBJ1-2
v_gene: TRBV5-1
abundance: NA
CDR3aa: CASSLRPDRVDGYTF

j_gene: TRBJ2-1
v_gene: TRBV19
abundance: NA
CDR3aa: CASSEVSSYNEQFF

j_gene: TRBJ1-1
v_gene: TRBV5-3
abundance: NA
CDR3aa: CARSFSGQGVTEAFF

j_gene: TRBJ1-6
v_gene: TRBV5-1
abundance: NA
CDR3aa: CASTVGASNSPLHF

j_gene: TRBJ2-7
v_gene: TRBV6-5
abundance: once
CDR3aa: CASSTRDTPTYEQYF

j_gene: TRBJ2-1
v_gene: TRBV10-3
abundance: NA
CDR3aa: CAISSGTSGNEQFF